The clone carrying this TCR beta chain was counted between two and nine times. The antigen remains undetermined. Other DNA sequences within the sample encode an identical CDR3. Reverse transcription of extracted RNA yielded cDNA, which provided the sequencing template. Sequencing used immunoSEQ multiplex PCR; TCRdb keeps in-frame clones, though not all of them. The sample holds about 74,000 clones; roughly 28% are singletons and the top ten take 14% to 15%. The CDR3 has 11 amino acids. CDR1 is SQVTM and CDR2 is ANQGSEA in the germline V gene. The V gene lost 2 bases and the J gene lost 4 bases, with 2 bases spanning the gap. This sample's treatment: oral pan-JAK inhibitor, 5-10 mg twice daily. As part of sample collection, lesional scalp punch biopsies and peripheral blood were taken from alopecia areata patients. From PBMCs, CD4+ and CD8+ T cells were sorted. The sample belongs to a study of CD8+ T cells in alopecia areata. Findings of the study overall: Scalp sample sequencing also detects resident alphabeta T cells of normal skin.

This rearrangement joins TRBV29-1 to TRBJ2-2; no clear D gene. This sequence originates from a human donor with alopecia areata. The sample consisted of CD8+ T cells sorted from blood, taken at week 4, from a patient treated with tofacitinib. In nucleotides, the CDR3 is TGCAGCGTTGAAACCACCGGGGAGCTGTTTTTT. It specifies CSVETTGELFF.